Below are 5 T cell receptor beta chains sequenced from a single sample in a study of cytomegalovirus exposure and HLA in healthy donors. Amplification used 60 Vbeta primers and 13 Jbeta primers. The assay was immunoSEQ multiplex PCR, and TCRdb's table has in-frame clones only and misses some. Here the sample spans 200,000 to 300,000 clones, about 80% being singletons. Material for sequencing was PBMCs. Source of these receptors: a middle-aged woman in good health and CMV-seropositive.

Concerning this clone itself: At one end, the junction sequence differs from germline, possibly due to a read error. The chain employs TRBV6-4 and TRBJ1-5, with D possibly being TRBD1 (6 bases). Per the germline V gene, CDR1 is MRHNA and CDR2 is SNTAGT. This CDR3 has 15 residues. The CDR3 is CASGESPGESQPQHF. CDR3 in DNA: TGTGCCAGCGGTGAAAGTCCAGGGGAAAGTCAGCCCCAGCATTTT.

J is TRBJ1-6 and V is TRBV5-6, with 8 nucleotides matching TRBD1. This CDR3 spans 15 amino acids. V dropped 3 bases and J dropped 10; count of bases not matched to a gene: 9. In germline, CDR1 is SGHDT, CDR2 YYEEEE. The CDR3 is CASSWGAGGESPLHF. The CDR3 coding sequence is TGTGCCAGCAGCTGGGGGGCAGGGGGCGAATCACCCCTCCACTTT.

This clone was seen a single time. The rearrangement uses TRBV5-1 and TRBJ1-4; a weak D match, TRBD1 (5 bases). The CDR3 runs 16 residues. V was cut by 6 bases and J by 2 bases, with 17 bases left in between. CDR1 is SGHRS and CDR2 is YFSETQ in the germline V gene. The CDR3 reads CASTGRVLGTNEKLFF. CDR3 sequence (DNA): TGCGCCAGCACCGGCAGGGTCCTGGGGACTAATGAAAAACTGTTTTTT.

V gene TRBV30 combines with J gene TRBJ2-1; the D is unclear. Between the trimmed V and J ends, which lost 4 bases and 7 bases, there was a span of 8 bases. This CDR3 has 11 amino acids. Germline CDR1 reads GTSNPN; CDR2 reads SVGIG (reference sequence). Written as DNA, the CDR3 is TGTGCCTGGAATCGGGTTAATGAGCAGTTCTTC. Its translation is CAWNRVNEQFF. The variable domain in full, completed from reference TRBV30 and TRBJ2-1, reads SQTIHQWPATLVQPVGSPLSLECTVEGTSNPNLYWYRQAAGRGLQLLFYSVGIGQISSEVPQNLSASRPQDRQFILSSKKLLLSDSGFYLCAWNRVNEQFFGPGTRLTVL.

The V call is TRBV18, the J call TRBJ1-5; 8 bases align to TRBD1. J was trimmed by 6 bases and V by 3 bases; bases with no gene match: 7. This CDR3 comprises 15 residues. Germline values: CDR1 KGHSH, CDR2 LQKENI. CDR3 sequence (DNA): TGTGCCAGCTCACCCGTCGGACAGGGCATTCAGCCCCAGCATTTT. Its translation is CASSPVGQGIQPQHF.